This entry is about one T cell receptor beta chain. Antigen specificity is unknown. Amplification of TCR beta CDR3 regions used RNA as the template. Initially, a first-round RT-PCR of the TCR CDR3 employed the HTBI primer set. MiXCR was run by TCRdb on the multiplex PCR reads, yielding one entry per CDR3 protein. The table records under 650,000 distinct CDR3 sequences, about a sixth of them present only once. The data belong to a study of T cells in Graves' hyperthyroidism and ophthalmopathy. General study findings and limits: Most expanded thyroid clonotypes above 0.001 also appeared in blood.

The CDR3 length is 12 residues. Trimming stripped 3 bases from V and 6 bases from J, with 9 bases between. The germline V gene encodes CDR1 LNHDA and CDR2 SQIVND (reference sequence). Absent ophthalmopathy progression within 18 months defined stable Graves' hyperthyroidism. Lactation, pregnancy, other autoimmune disease or uncontrolled infection excluded patients. PBMCs were derived from 9.5 to 10 ml fresh peripheral blood. This rearrangement joins TRBV19 to TRBJ2-7; tentatively, D is TRBD1 (6 bases). The sample comprised blood. The source of this sequence is a woman under 40 with Graves' hyperthyroidism. DNA of the CDR3: TGTGCCAGTAGTATTAGAGGGGGCGAGCAGTACTTC. Its protein product is CASSIRGGEQYF.